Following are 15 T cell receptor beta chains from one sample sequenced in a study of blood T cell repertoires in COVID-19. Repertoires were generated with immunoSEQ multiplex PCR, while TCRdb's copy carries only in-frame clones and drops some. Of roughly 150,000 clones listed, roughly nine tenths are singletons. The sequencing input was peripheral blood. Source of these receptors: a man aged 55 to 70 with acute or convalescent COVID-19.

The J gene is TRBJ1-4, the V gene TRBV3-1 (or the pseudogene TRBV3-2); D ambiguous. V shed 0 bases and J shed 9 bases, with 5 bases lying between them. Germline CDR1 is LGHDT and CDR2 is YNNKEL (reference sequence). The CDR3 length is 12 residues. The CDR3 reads CASSQETQKLFF. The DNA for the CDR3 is TGTGCCAGCAGCCAAGAAACACAAAAACTGTTTTTT.

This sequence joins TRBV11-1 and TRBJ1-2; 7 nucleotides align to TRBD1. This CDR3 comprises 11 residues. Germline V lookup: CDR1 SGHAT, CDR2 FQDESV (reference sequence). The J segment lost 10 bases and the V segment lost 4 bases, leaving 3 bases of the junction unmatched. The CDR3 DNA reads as TGTGCCAGCAGCTCCCAGGGGGACTACACCTTC. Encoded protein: CASSSQGDYTF.

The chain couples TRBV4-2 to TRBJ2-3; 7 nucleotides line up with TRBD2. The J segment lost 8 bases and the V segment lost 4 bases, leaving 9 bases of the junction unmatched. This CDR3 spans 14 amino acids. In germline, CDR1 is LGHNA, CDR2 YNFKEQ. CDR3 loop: CASSPERRGGTQYF. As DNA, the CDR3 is TGTGCCAGCAGCCCCGAACGACGCGGGGGTACGCAGTATTTT.

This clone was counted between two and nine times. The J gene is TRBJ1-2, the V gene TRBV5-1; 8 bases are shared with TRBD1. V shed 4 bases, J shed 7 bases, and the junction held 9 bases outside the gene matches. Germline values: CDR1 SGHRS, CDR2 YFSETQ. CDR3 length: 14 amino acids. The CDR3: CASSSGPGGSGYTF. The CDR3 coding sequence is TGCGCCAGCAGCAGCGGACCAGGGGGCTCTGGCTACACCTTC.

CDR3 in DNA: TGCGCCAGCAGCTTGGGCGGAGGGACCTCTGGAAACACCATATATTTT. It translates to CASSLGGGTSGNTIYF. The rearrangement uses TRBV5-1 and TRBJ1-3; weak D call: TRBD1 (5 bases). The CDR3 loop spans 16 amino acids. The ends were cut back, 0 bases at V and 0 bases at J, with 10 bases in the middle. Per germline, CDR1 SGHRS and CDR2 YFSETQ.

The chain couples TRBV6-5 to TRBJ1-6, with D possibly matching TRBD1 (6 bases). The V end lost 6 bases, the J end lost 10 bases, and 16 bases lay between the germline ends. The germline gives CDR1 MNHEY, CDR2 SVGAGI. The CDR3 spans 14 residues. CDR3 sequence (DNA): TGTGCCAGCAGCGGGACACGCGGCACCTCACCCCTCCACTTT. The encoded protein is CASSGTRGTSPLHF.

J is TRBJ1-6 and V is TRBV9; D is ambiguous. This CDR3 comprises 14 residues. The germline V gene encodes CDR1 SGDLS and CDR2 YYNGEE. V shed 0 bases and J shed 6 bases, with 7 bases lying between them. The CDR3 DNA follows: TGTGCCAGCAGCGTAGGGGCAGTTAATTCACCCCTCCACTTT. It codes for CASSVGAVNSPLHF.

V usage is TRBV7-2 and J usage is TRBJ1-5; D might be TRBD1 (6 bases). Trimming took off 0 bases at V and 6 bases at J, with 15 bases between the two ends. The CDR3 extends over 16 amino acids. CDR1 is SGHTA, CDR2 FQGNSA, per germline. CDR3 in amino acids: CASSLAGGAVGQPQHF. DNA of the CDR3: TGTGCCAGCAGCTTAGCGGGGGGGGCGGTGGGTCAGCCCCAGCATTTT. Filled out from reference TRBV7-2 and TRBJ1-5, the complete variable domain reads GAGVSQSPSNKVTEKGKDVELRCDPISGHTALYWYRQSLGQGLEFLIYFQGNSAPDKSGLPSDRFSAERTGGSVSTLTIQRTQQEDSAVYLCASSLAGGAVGQPQHFGDGTRLSIL.

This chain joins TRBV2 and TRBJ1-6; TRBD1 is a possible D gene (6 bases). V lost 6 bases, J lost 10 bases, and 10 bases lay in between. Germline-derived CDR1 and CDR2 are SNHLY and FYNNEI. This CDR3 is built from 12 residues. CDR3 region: CASSAGASPLHF. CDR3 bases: TGTGCCAGCAGCGCAGGGGCCTCACCCCTCCACTTT. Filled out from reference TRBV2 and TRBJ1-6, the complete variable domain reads EPEVTQTPSHQVTQMGQEVILRCVPISNHLYFYWYRQILGQKVEFLVSFYNNEISEKSEIFDDQFSVERPDGSNFTLKIRSTKLEDSAMYFCASSAGASPLHFGNGTRLTVT.

The chain's CDR3 is CASSLARGLTTNEKLFF. The CDR3 region has the DNA TGTGCCAGCAGTTTAGCCAGGGGGCTAACAACTAATGAAAAACTGTTTTTT. The chain uses TRBV27 and TRBJ1-4, with 8 nucleotides matching TRBD1. Trimming removed 2 bases from V and 0 bases from J; junction bases left unmatched: 5. This CDR3 has 17 amino acids. The germline gives CDR1 MNHEY, CDR2 SMNVEV (reference sequence).

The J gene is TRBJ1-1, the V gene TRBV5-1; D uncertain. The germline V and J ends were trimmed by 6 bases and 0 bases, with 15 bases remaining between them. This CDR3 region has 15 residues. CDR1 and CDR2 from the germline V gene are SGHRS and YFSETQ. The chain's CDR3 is CASTSGQTLNTEAFF. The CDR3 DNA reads TGCGCCAGCACGAGCGGGCAGACCCTGAACACTGAAGCTTTCTTT.

The CDR3: CASSRQTDTEAFF. Written as DNA, the CDR3 is TGTGCCAGCAGCCGACAGACGGACACTGAAGCTTTCTTT. The chain joins TRBV2 to TRBJ1-1, with a weak D call TRBD1 (5 bases). This CDR3 contains 13 residues. Germline V CDR1 and CDR2: SNHLY, FYNNEI. Trimming shortened V by 6 bases and J by 3 bases, and 11 bases separated the two germline ends.

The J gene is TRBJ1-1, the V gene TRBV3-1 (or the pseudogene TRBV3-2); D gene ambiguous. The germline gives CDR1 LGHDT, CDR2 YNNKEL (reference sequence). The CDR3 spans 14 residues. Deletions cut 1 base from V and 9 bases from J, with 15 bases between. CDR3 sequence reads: CASSQGNGKGKAFF. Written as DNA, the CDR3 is TGTGCCAGCAGCCAAGGGAACGGGAAAGGAAAAGCTTTCTTT.

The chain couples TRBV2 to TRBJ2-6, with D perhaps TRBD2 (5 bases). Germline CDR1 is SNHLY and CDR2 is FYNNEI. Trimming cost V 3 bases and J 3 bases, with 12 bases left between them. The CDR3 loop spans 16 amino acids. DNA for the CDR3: TGTGCCAGCAGTGACCCGGGGAAAGGTGGGGCCAACGTCCTGACTTTC. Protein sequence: CASSDPGKGGANVLTF.

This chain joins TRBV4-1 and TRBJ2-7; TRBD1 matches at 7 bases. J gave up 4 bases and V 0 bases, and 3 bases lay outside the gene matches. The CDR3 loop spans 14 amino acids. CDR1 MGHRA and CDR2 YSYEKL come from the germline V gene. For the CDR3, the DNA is TGCGCCAGCAGCCAAGATAACAGGGGATACGAGCAGTACTTC. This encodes CASSQDNRGYEQYF.